The 10 T cell receptor beta chains presented below share a single source sample, sequenced in a study of T cell repertoires in ileal Crohn's disease. As to time point: neoterminal ileum biopsy at postoperative endoscopy, about 6 months after surgery. Assay used: immunoSEQ multiplex PCR; TCRdb lists only in-frame clones, some missing. The data show about 62,000 clones, around nine tenths seen once. Material: ileal tissue. These receptors all stem from an adult with Crohn's disease.

This clone was recorded once. The chain has TRBV5-4 and TRBJ2-1; TRBD1 agrees at 11 bases. Germline V gene data show CDR1 as SGHNT and CDR2 as YYREEE (reference sequence). CDR3 size: 15 residues. With 4 bases clipped from V and 6 bases from J, the junction kept 6 bases outside the gene matches. The DNA for the CDR3 is TGTGCCAGCAGCCGGGACAGGGGGGTCAGCAATGAGCAGTTCTTC. Its protein product is CASSRDRGVSNEQFF.

This clone has only one observation. This chain links TRBV27 with TRBJ2-7, with a possible D match to TRBD2 (5 bases). Deletions cut 5 bases from V and 4 bases from J, with 12 bases between. CDR1 is MNHEY and CDR2 is SMNVEV in the germline V gene (reference sequence). CDR3 size: 13 residues. DNA of the CDR3: TGTGCCAGCAGTGCGGCGGGTTTATACGAGCAGTACTTC. It specifies CASSAAGLYEQYF.

The chain has TRBV6-1 and TRBJ2-7, with TRBD1 identical over 11 bases. Germline trimming cut 7 bases from V and 6 bases from J; bases unmatched to any gene: 5. This CDR3 has 13 residues. Germline loops: CDR1 MNHNS, CDR2 SASEGT. This CDR3 reads CASNGQGAREQYF. Written as DNA, the CDR3 is TGTGCCAGCAACGGACAGGGGGCTCGCGAGCAGTACTTC.

The chain recombines TRBV15 with TRBJ1-2; 7 bases map to TRBD1. The CDR3 contains 17 residues. Germline trimming cut 0 bases from V and 4 bases from J; bases unmatched to any gene: 11. Germline V CDR1 and CDR2: LNHNV, YYDKDF (reference sequence). CDR3 loop: CATSRDLVSGGSYGYTF. The CDR3 region has the DNA TGTGCCACCAGCAGAGATCTAGTGTCAGGGGGATCCTATGGCTACACCTTC.

The table lists this clone with a few counts. The gene calls are TRBV30 and TRBJ1-3; D is possibly TRBD1 (5 bases). With 5 bases removed from V and 4 bases from J, the gap between germline ends came to 9 bases. Germline loops: CDR1 GTSNPN, CDR2 SVGIG (reference sequence). The CDR3 is made up of 12 amino acids. CDR3 amino acids: CAWVREGNTIYF. CDR3 in DNA: TGTGCCTGGGTCAGGGAAGGAAACACCATATATTTT.

The chain couples TRBV9 to TRBJ1-6; 7 bases are a match to TRBD1. After removal of 3 bases from V and 6 bases from J, the junction contained 6 bases not matched to a gene. This CDR3 region has 15 residues. Germline CDR1 reads SGDLS; CDR2 reads YYNGEE. DNA of the CDR3: TGTGCCAGCAGCGCAGGGGACAGAACTAATTCACCCCTCCACTTT. Translation: CASSAGDRTNSPLHF.

This CDR3 reads CASSQGQGRYTF. The CDR3 coding sequence is TGTGCCAGCAGCCAGGGACAGGGACGCTACACCTTC. The chain has TRBV28 and TRBJ1-2, with 9 bases aligning to TRBD1. Germline values: CDR1 MDHEN, CDR2 SYDVKM. CDR3 length: 12 residues. The junction had 5 bases not matched to a gene; V was cut back by 6 bases and J by 9 bases.

This chain connects TRBV5-6 to TRBJ1-3; D perhaps matches TRBD1 (5 bases). With 2 bases removed from V and 7 bases from J, the gap between germline ends came to 16 bases. There are 15 residues in the CDR3. Germline V lookup: CDR1 SGHDT, CDR2 YYEEEE. The CDR3 loop is CASSFRGFGGNTIYF. The CDR3 coding sequence is TGTGCCAGCAGCTTCCGGGGGTTCGGTGGGAACACCATATATTTT. Complete variable domain (other parts from reference TRBV5-6 and TRBJ1-3): DAGVTQSPTHLIKTRGQQVTLRCSPKSGHDTVSWYQQALGQGPQFIFQYYEEEERQRGNFPDRFSGHQFPNYSSELNVNALLLGDSALYLCASSFRGFGGNTIYFGEGSWLTVV.

The V and J genes are TRBV6-4 and TRBJ1-1; 9 nucleotides match TRBD1. CDR1 MRHNA and CDR2 SNTAGT come from the germline V gene. The CDR3 is made up of 13 amino acids. The junction had 4 bases not matched to a gene; V was cut back by 6 bases and J by 5 bases. CDR3 coding DNA: TGTGCCAGCAGCTCGGACAGGGGTACTGAAGCTTTCTTT. Protein sequence: CASSSDRGTEAFF.

The chain employs TRBV27 and TRBJ1-1, with 8 bases identical to TRBD1. Germline loops: CDR1 MNHEY, CDR2 SMNVEV (reference sequence). This CDR3 comprises 17 residues. The V and J ends lost 5 bases and 0 bases, in that order; junction bases with no gene match: 11. In nucleotides, the CDR3 is TGTGCCAGCAGTATCAGCCTTGGACAGGGCTTGAACACTGAAGCTTTCTTT. Translation: CASSISLGQGLNTEAFF.